The following is a T cell receptor (beta chain) sequence with its context. This clonotype was seen a few times. It has no known antigen specificity. No much larger clone exists at a distance of one base, and base qualities are not known. The source of the sample is a study of patients and donors after allogeneic stem cell transplantation (dated by TCRdb to 2018 to 2021). Receptors were amplified or captured by RT-PCR. Reads for this sample came from a NextSeq 550. Using fastp trimming at Q25 and MiXCR clonotype assembly, TCRdb reanalyzed the public sequencing data and kept in-frame beta chains. Rows are combined by CDR3 protein, so each entry shows the most common genes and DNA. Here the sample has approximately 150,000 distinct CDR3 sequences; 25% to 35% occur a single time. Approximately 3.5% of the sample is held by the ten biggest clonotypes. This clonotype originated in a human donor who was either an allogeneic HSCT recipient or a stem cell or donor lymphocyte infusion donor (not recorded which). It is not recorded whose cells these are; they may come from a transplant donor. What was sequenced was blood, either unsorted or a sorted T cell fraction (not recorded which).

The DNA reads TGTGCCAGCAGATTCACAGATACGCAGTATTTT. This yields the protein CASRFTDTQYF. The rearranged chain carries TRBV12-3 or TRBV12-4 and TRBJ2-3, with the D gene not clear enough to name. There are 11 amino acids in the CDR3, from cysteine to phenylalanine inclusive. Left in the record is the CDR3 DNA by itself, 33 bases read in frame from the first base. V was cut back by 6 bases and J by 2 bases, leaving a gap of 3 bases between them.